One and the same sample provided the 3 T cell receptor beta chains below, sequenced in a study of blood T cells in healthy people across ages. Sample-barcoded 5' priming and a J-beta primer mix drove a second PCR of about 6 to 12 cycles. TCRdb redid the calling of the 5' RACE reads with MiXCR, one entry per CDR3 protein. The repertoire holds over 700,000 distinct CDR3 sequences, roughly 50% seen once, with approximately 40% in the top ten. Specimen: blood. These receptors originate from an elderly man in good health.

This sequence joins TRBV20-1 and TRBJ2-5, with 9 bases lining up with TRBD2. The CDR3 is 14 amino acids. Germline V gene sequence: CDR1 DFQATT, CDR2 SNEGSKA (reference sequence). The ends lost 3 bases at V and 2 bases at J; junction bases unmatched: 4. This CDR3 is CSASLSGRQETQYF. Here the CDR3 DNA reads TGCAGTGCTAGTCTGAGCGGGAGGCAAGAGACCCAGTACTTC.

V gene TRBV7-4 combines with J gene TRBJ1-3, with 7 bases fitting TRBD1. The CDR3 contains 17 residues. With V trimmed by 5 bases and J by 5 bases, 15 bases remained unmatched. Germline CDR1 and CDR2: SGHVT and SQSDAQ. The CDR3 bases are TGTGCCAGCAGCCCTCAGGGGGGACATTGGAGTCGAAACACCATATATTTT. This sequence encodes CASSPQGGHWSRNTIYF.

The gene calls are TRBV20-1 and TRBJ2-7; D is ambiguous. V gave up 4 bases and J gave up 4 bases, with 11 bases separating them. Germline assignment: CDR1 DFQATT and CDR2 SNEGSKA (reference sequence). The CDR3 sequence is 12 residues long. The CDR3 DNA reads TGCAGTGCTACAGACCTCGGTTACGAGCAGTACTTC. Translating gives CSATDLGYEQYF.